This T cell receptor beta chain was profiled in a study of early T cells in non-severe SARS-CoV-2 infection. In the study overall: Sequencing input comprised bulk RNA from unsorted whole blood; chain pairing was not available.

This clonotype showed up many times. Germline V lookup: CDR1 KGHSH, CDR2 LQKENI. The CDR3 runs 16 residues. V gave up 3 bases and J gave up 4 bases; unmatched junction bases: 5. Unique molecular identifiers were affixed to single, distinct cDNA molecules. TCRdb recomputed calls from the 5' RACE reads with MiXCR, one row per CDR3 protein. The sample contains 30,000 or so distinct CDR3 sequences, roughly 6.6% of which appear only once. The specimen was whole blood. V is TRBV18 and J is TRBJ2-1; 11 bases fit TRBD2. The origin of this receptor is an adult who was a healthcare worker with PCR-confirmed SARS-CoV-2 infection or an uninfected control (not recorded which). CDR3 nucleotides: TGTGCCAGCTCACCTTCCGGGACTAGCGGTTACAATGAGCAGTTCTTC. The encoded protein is CASSPSGTSGYNEQFF.